The sequence of this T cell receptor beta chain was determined in a study of T cells after yellow fever vaccination. Study overall: SMART-Seq v4 Ultra Low Input served to prepare low-cell-number fractions.

TCRdb re-analysed the 5' RACE reads in MiXCR, keeping a single row per CDR3 protein. The sample holds approximately 170,000 distinct CDR3 sequences, 9.5% to 11% seen once. The CDR3 runs to 16 residues. Germline V CDR1 and CDR2: SGDLS, YYNGEE. The V and J ends lost 4 bases and 5 bases, in that order; junction bases with no gene match: 10. The receptor's source is a man between 18 and 35 years old who received the YFV17D yellow fever vaccine. Specimen: CD8+ T cells sorted from PBMCs, collected 15 days after the yellow fever booster vaccination. The chain carries TRBV9 and TRBJ2-3; 10 bases are shared with TRBD2. The CDR3 DNA reads TGTGCCAGCAGCCTACCTCTGAGCGGGGGGGAAGATACGCAGTATTTT. Protein: CASSLPLSGGEDTQYF.